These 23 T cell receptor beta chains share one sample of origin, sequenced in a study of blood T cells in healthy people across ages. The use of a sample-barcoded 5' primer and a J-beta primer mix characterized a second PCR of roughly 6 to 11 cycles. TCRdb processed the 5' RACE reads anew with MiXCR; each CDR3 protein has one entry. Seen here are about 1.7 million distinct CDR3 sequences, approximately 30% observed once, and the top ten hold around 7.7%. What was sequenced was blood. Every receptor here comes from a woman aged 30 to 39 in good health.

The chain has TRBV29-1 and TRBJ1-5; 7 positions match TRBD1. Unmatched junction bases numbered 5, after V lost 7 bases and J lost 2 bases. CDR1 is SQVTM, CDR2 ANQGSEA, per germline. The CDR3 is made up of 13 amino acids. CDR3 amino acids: CSARGLGNQPQHF. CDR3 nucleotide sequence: TGCAGCGCGAGGGGGCTGGGCAATCAGCCCCAGCATTTT.

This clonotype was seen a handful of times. The DNA of the CDR3 is TGTGCCTGGAGTGCCTCCAGCGGTGTCTACACCTTC. Amino acids: CAWSASSGVYTF. The rearrangement uses TRBV30 and TRBJ1-2, with unresolved D. Germline assignment: CDR1 GTSNPN and CDR2 SVGIG (reference sequence). V was cut by 1 base and J by 10 bases, with 13 bases left in between. The length of the CDR3 is 12 residues.

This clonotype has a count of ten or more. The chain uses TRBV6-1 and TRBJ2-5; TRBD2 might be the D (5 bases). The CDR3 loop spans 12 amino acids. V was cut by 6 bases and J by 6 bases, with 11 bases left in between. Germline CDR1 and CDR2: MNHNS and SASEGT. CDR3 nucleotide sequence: TGTGCCAGCAGCTGGGAGAGGCAGACCCAGTACTTC. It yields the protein CASSWERQTQYF.

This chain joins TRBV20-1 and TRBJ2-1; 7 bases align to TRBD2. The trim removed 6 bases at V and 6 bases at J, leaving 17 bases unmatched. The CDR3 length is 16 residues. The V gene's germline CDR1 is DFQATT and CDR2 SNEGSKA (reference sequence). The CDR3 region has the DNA TGCAGTGCGCTAGGCTTGAGACTAGCTGGGGGCAATGAGCAGTTCTTC. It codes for CSALGLRLAGGNEQFF.

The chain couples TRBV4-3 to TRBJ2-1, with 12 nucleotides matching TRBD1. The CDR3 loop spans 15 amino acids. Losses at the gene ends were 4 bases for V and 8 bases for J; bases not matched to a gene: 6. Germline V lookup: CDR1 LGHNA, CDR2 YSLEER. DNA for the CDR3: TGCGCCAGCAGCCTGTCCGGGACAGGGGGCGATGAGCAGTTCTTC. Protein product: CASSLSGTGGDEQFF.

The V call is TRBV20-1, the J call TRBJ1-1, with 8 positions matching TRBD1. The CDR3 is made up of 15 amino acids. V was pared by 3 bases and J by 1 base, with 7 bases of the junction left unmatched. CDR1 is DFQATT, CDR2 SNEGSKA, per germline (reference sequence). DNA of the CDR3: TGCAGTGCTAGCGGACAGGGAGCTAGGAACACTGAAGCTTTCTTT. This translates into CSASGQGARNTEAFF.

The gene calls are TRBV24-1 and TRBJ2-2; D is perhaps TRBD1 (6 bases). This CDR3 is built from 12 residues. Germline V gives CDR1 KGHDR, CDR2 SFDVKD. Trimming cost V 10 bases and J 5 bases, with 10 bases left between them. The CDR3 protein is CATEGGTGELFF. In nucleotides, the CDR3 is TGTGCCACGGAAGGGGGTACCGGGGAGCTGTTTTTT.

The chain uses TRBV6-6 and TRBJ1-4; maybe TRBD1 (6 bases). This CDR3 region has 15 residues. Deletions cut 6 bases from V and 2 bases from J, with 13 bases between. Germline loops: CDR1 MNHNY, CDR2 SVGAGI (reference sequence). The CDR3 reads CASSLGGGTNEKLFF. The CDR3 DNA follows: TGTGCCAGCAGCCTCGGAGGGGGTACTAATGAAAAACTGTTTTTT.

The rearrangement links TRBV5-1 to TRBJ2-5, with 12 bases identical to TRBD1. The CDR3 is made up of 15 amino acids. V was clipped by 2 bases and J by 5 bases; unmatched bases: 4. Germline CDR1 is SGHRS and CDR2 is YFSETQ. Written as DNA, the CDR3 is TGCGCCAGCAGCTTCGGGACAGGGGGCGAGGAGACCCAGTACTTC. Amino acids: CASSFGTGGEETQYF.

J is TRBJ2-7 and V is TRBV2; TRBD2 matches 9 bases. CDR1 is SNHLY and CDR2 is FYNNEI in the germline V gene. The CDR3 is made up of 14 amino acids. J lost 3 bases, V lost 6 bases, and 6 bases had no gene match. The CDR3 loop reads CASRPTSGYYEQYF. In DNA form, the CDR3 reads TGTGCCAGCAGACCCACTAGCGGGTACTACGAGCAGTACTTC.

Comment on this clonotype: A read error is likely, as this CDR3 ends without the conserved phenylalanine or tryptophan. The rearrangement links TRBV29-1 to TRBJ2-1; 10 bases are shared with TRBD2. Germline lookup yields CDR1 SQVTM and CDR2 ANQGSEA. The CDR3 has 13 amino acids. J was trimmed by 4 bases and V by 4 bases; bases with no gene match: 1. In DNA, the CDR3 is TGCAGCGTTGGGACTAGCGGTTACAATGAGCAGTTCCTC. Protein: CSVGTSGYNEQFL.

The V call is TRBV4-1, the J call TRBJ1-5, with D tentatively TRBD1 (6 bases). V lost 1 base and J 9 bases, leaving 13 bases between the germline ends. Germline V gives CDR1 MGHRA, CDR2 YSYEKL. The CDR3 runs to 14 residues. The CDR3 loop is CASSQGQAFGPQHF. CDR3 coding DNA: TGCGCCAGCAGCCAAGGACAGGCCTTTGGGCCCCAGCATTTT.

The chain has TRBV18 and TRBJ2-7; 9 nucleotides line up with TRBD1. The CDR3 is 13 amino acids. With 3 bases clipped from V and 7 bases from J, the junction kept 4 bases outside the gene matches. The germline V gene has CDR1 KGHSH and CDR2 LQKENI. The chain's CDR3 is CASSPDRGKEQYF. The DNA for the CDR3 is TGTGCCAGCTCACCCGACAGGGGGAAAGAGCAGTACTTC.

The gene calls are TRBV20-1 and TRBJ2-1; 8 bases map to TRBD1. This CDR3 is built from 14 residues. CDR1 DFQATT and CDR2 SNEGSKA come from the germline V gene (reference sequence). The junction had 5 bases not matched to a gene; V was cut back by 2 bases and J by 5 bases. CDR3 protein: CSARRKQGDNEQFF. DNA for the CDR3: TGCAGTGCTAGAAGGAAACAGGGGGACAATGAGCAGTTCTTC.

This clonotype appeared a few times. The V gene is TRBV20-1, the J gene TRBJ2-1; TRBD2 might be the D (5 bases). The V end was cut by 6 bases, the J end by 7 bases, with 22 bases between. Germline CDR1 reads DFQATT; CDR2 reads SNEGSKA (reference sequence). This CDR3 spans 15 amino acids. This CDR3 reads CSAPNRPGAENEQFF. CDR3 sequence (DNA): TGCAGTGCCCCCAACCGCCCTGGAGCGGAGAATGAGCAGTTCTTC.

The CDR3 loop reads CASSLERLIQETQYF. Written as DNA, the CDR3 is TGTGCCAGCAGCTTAGAGAGACTAATACAAGAGACCCAGTACTTC. The V and J genes are TRBV7-2 and TRBJ2-5, with a tentative D call TRBD2 (5 bases). V was cut by 1 base and J by 2 bases, with 11 bases left in between. Germline CDR1 is SGHTA and CDR2 is FQGNSA. This CDR3 is 15 amino acids long.

The CDR3 loop reads CASSPPQGASEQYF. CDR3 DNA sequence: TGCGCCAGCAGCCCACCACAGGGGGCATCCGAGCAGTACTTC. The chain recombines TRBV5-1 with TRBJ2-7, with TRBD1 matching over 9 bases. Germline lookup yields CDR1 SGHRS and CDR2 YFSETQ. This CDR3 is built from 14 residues. Trimming cost V 4 bases and J 6 bases; bases outside gene matches: 8.

CDR3 sequence (DNA): TGTGCCAGCAAACCGGGACAGGGGACATTTTCTGAAAAACTGTTTTTT. This gives the protein CASKPGQGTFSEKLFF. The genes are TRBV6-5 and TRBJ1-4; TRBD1 agrees at 10 bases. V lost 7 bases to trimming and J lost 7 bases; unmatched junction nucleotides: 12. CDR1 is MNHEY, CDR2 SVGAGI, per germline. The CDR3 runs to 16 residues.

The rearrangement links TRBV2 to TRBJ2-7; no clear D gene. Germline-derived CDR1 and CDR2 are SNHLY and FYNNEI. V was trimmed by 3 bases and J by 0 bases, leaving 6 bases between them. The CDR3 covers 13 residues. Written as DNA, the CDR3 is TGTGCCAGCAGTGATATGGGCTCCTACGAGCAGTACTTC. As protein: CASSDMGSYEQYF.

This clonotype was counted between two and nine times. CDR3 loop: CASSGQGTGEKLFF. CDR3 bases: TGTGCCAGCAGCGGTCAGGGGACCGGTGAAAAACTGTTTTTT. The V call is TRBV9, the J call TRBJ1-4; weak D call: TRBD1 (6 bases). The CDR3 is made up of 14 amino acids. The V end was cut by 3 bases, the J end by 7 bases, with 13 bases between. Germline V CDR1 and CDR2: SGDLS, YYNGEE.

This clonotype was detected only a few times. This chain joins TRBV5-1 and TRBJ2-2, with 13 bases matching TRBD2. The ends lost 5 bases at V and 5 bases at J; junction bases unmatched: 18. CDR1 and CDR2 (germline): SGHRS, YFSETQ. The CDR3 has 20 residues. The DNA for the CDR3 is TGCGCCAGCAGTTCCAACCGGGGACTAGCGGGGATCAAAGGGACCGGGGAGCTGTTTTTT. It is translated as CASSSNRGLAGIKGTGELFF.

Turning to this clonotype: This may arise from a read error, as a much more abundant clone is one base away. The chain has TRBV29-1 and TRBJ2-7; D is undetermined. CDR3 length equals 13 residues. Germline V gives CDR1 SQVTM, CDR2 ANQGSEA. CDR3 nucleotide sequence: TGCAGCGCTGAAGGGTCGACCTCCTACGAGCAGTACTTC. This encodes CSAEGSTSYEQYF.

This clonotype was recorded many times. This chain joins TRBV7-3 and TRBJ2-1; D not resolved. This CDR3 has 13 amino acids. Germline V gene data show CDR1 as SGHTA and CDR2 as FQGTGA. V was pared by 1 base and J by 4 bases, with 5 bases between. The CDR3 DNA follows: TGTGCCAGCAGCTTAATGGGATACAATGAGCAGTTCTTC. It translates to CASSLMGYNEQFF.